The clone carrying this TCR beta chain was seen just once. Antigen specificity is unknown. This sample stems from a study of cytomegalovirus exposure and HLA in healthy donors. As for the study in general: Earlier sequencing of approximately 180 million T cells yielded around 100 million unique TCR beta sequences.

General study points: Roughly even sequencing depth across donors was the assumption behind the presence/absence analyses. High specificity and sensitivity for cytomegalovirus status were reported for the classifier.

Trimming cost V 3 bases and J 6 bases, with 13 bases left between them. This CDR3 spans 14 amino acids. Germline lookup yields CDR1 SGHDT and CDR2 YYEEEE. The PCR made use of 60 Vbeta and 13 Jbeta primers. This table comes from immunoSEQ multiplex PCR, and its TCRdb copy is limited to in-frame clones, with some not included. The sample holds 65,000 to 95,000 clones, around 80% seen once. The clonotype comes from a male donor in good health and CMV-seropositive. V gene TRBV5-6 combines with J gene TRBJ2-1; D possibly corresponds to TRBD1 (6 bases). Input material: PBMCs. The CDR3 region is CASSWPGAGNEQFF. The CDR3 nucleotides are TGTGCCAGCAGCTGGCCAGGGGCGGGCAATGAGCAGTTCTTC. Full variable domain (remainder filled in from reference TRBV5-6 and TRBJ2-1): DAGVTQSPTHLIKTRGQQVTLRCSPKSGHDTVSWYQQALGQGPQFIFQYYEEEERQRGNFPDRFSGHQFPNYSSELNVNALLLGDSALYLCASSWPGAGNEQFFGPGTRLTVL.